Each of the 30 T cell receptor beta chains below was sequenced from the same sample in a study. The sorted Tregs were CD4+CD25+CD127-/low cells. TCRdb fed the 5' RACE reads into MiXCR, producing one record per CDR3 protein. This sample has about 10,000 distinct CDR3 sequences, with 11% to 15% found just once. The specimen sequenced was Tregs sorted from blood. Receptor source: a female donor with breast cancer.

The rearrangement links TRBV20-1 to TRBJ2-1, with D possibly being TRBD1 or TRBD2 (6 bases each). V shed 6 bases and J shed 0 bases, with 21 bases lying between them. CDR1 is DFQATT, CDR2 SNEGSKA, per germline (reference sequence). The CDR3 is 17 amino acids. This chain's CDR3 is CSARAGGPQSSYNEQFF. The CDR3 DNA reads TGCAGTGCCCGAGCCGGGGGCCCTCAAAGCTCCTACAATGAGCAGTTCTTC.

This clonotype has just a few counts. A read error is possible here, since a much larger clone lies one base away. The J gene is TRBJ2-7, the V gene TRBV20-1, with 13 bases that match TRBD2. The CDR3 is 14 residues long. Germline values: CDR1 DFQATT, CDR2 SNEGSKA (reference sequence). This CDR3 reads CSTRGTSGTIEQYF. CDR3 nucleotides: TGCAGTACTAGGGGGACTAGCGGGACAATCGAGCAGTACTTC.

By sample fraction, this clonotype is medium-sized. The chain recombines TRBV20-1 with TRBJ1-2; 7 bases line up with TRBD1. Per germline, CDR1 DFQATT and CDR2 SNEGSKA (reference sequence). V was clipped by 6 bases and J by 0 bases; unmatched bases: 7. The CDR3 length is 14 residues. CDR3 in amino acids: CSARQGQANYGYTF. As DNA, the CDR3 is TGCAGTGCCAGGCAAGGACAGGCTAACTATGGCTACACCTTC.

This clonotype is medium-sized in the sample. The germline gene is not matched at one end of the junction; a read error may be the cause. V and J are TRBV7-9 and TRBJ2-5, with 8 bases aligning to TRBD2. Germline assignment: CDR1 SEHNR and CDR2 FQNEAQ (reference sequence). The length of the CDR3 is 15 residues. The CDR3 nucleotides read TGTGCCAGCAGCCAAGCGGGAGATGGCGAAGAAACCCAGTACTTC. Residues: CASSQAGDGEETQYF.

The J gene is TRBJ2-3, the V gene TRBV7-8; no clear D. Germline CDR1 SGHVS, CDR2 FQNEAQ. The CDR3 totals 14 residues. V was clipped by 2 bases and J by 0 bases, with 6 bases between them. The CDR3 region is CASSLRRSTDTQYF. The CDR3 nucleotides read TGTGCCAGCAGCTTACGGCGAAGCACAGATACGCAGTATTTT.

Judged by abundance, this clonotype is medium-sized (0.01 to 0.1%). The gene calls are TRBV7-2 and TRBJ2-5; D remains ambiguous. V lost 0 bases to trimming and J lost 1 base, with 9 bases between them. The CDR3 runs 15 residues. The germline CDR1 and CDR2 sequences are SGHTA and FQGNSA. CDR3 DNA sequence: TGTGCCAGCAGCTTAGCTTTCGGACGCCAAGAGACCCAGTACTTC. Translating it yields CASSLAFGRQETQYF.

With regard to this clonotype: This may come from a read error, since a much larger clone is one base off. The chain carries TRBV6-1 and TRBJ2-7; unclear D gene. The CDR3 sequence is 10 residues long. Germline CDR1 and CDR2: MNHNS and SASEGT. For the CDR3, the DNA is TGTACCAGCAGCCTCTACGAGCAGTACTTC. Translation: CTSSLYEQYF.

By share, this clonotype ranks as medium-sized (0.01 to 0.1%). The chain employs TRBV6-5 and TRBJ2-3; 9 nucleotides match TRBD1. The CDR3 has 17 amino acids. V shed 2 bases, J shed 5 bases, and the junction held 11 bases outside the gene matches. Germline-derived CDR1 and CDR2 are MNHEY and SVGAGI. The CDR3, as DNA: TGTGCCAGCAGTTACCGAACCGGGACAGGGCTTGAAGATACGCAGTATTTT. Translating it yields CASSYRTGTGLEDTQYF.

By its share, this clonotype is medium-sized. This chain connects TRBV20-1 to TRBJ1-2; the D gene is possibly TRBD1 (6 bases). V shed 4 bases and J shed 4 bases, with 16 bases lying between them. This CDR3 comprises 14 residues. Germline V gene lookup returns CDR1 DFQATT and CDR2 SNEGSKA (reference sequence). DNA for the CDR3: TGCAGTGCTAAGGAAGGGGGAATGGTCTATGGCTACACCTTC. Protein sequence: CSAKEGGMVYGYTF.

The table lists this clonotype with many counts. The rearrangement uses TRBV11-3 and TRBJ2-2; 8 bases are shared with TRBD1. Germline assignment: CDR1 SGHNT and CDR2 YENEEA. This CDR3 contains 15 residues. Unmatched junction bases numbered 6, after V lost 3 bases and J lost 6 bases. CDR3 in amino acids: CASSFGQGVAGELFF. The CDR3 region has the DNA TGTGCCAGCAGCTTTGGACAGGGAGTGGCCGGGGAGCTGTTTTTT.

This clonotype was seen more than once but under ten times. With a much larger clone just one base away, this may be a read error. This rearrangement joins TRBV7-3 to TRBJ2-2; D is tentatively TRBD1 or TRBD2 (6 bases each). From germline, CDR1 is SGHTA and CDR2 FQGTGA. CDR3 size: 14 residues. CDR3 protein: CASSRGTVTGELSF. CDR3 DNA: TGTGCCAGCAGTAGGGGGACTGTTACCGGGGAGCTGTCTTTT.

This clonotype is medium-sized by share. V usage is TRBV6-6 and J usage is TRBJ1-1; no firm D call. The V gene lost 5 bases and the J gene lost 11 bases, with 18 bases spanning the gap. The CDR3 has 13 residues. Germline V gene lookup returns CDR1 MNHNY and CDR2 SVGAGI (reference sequence). CDR3 coding DNA: TGTGCCAGCAGTACCGGACCGAATCGTGGGGCTTTCTTT. Amino acids: CASSTGPNRGAFF.

This clonotype counts as medium-sized. The gene calls are TRBV28 and TRBJ2-1, with D perhaps being TRBD1 or TRBD2 (6 bases each). CDR1 MDHEN and CDR2 SYDVKM come from the germline V gene. Trimming cost V 6 bases and J 2 bases, with 14 bases left between them. The CDR3 length is 15 residues. DNA of the CDR3: TGTGCCAGCAGATCCAGGGGAGGCGCCTACAATGAGCAGTTCTTC. Encoded protein: CASRSRGGAYNEQFF.

A remark on this clonotype: A read error may explain this, as a much larger clone is one base away. V and J are TRBV15 and TRBJ2-3; D ambiguous. V was shortened by 5 bases and J by 4 bases, with 10 bases between the two germline ends. The germline CDR1 and CDR2 sequences are LNHNV and YYDKDF (reference sequence). This CDR3 has 13 residues. This CDR3 is CATSGYAPDTQYF. In DNA, the CDR3 is TGTGCCACCAGCGGCTACGCCCCAGATACGCAGTATTTT.

By share of the sample, this clonotype is medium-sized. J is TRBJ2-3 and V is TRBV5-1; 11 positions match TRBD2. The CDR3 consists of 16 residues. With V trimmed by 2 bases and J by 3 bases, 5 bases remained unmatched. Germline CDR1 SGHRS, CDR2 YFSETQ. Written as DNA, the CDR3 is TGCGCCAGCAGCTTAGGCACTAGCGGGGGAACAGATACGCAGTATTTT. Its protein product is CASSLGTSGGTDTQYF.

This clonotype came up many times. V and J are TRBV20-1 and TRBJ2-1; D is ambiguous. The CDR3 totals 13 residues. V gave up 6 bases and J gave up 2 bases, with 11 bases separating them. The germline CDR1 and CDR2 sequences are DFQATT and SNEGSKA (reference sequence). CDR3 residues: CSARSGPYNEQFF. DNA for the CDR3: TGCAGTGCGAGGTCCGGCCCCTACAATGAGCAGTTCTTC.

Relative to its sample, this clonotype is medium-sized (0.01 to 0.1%). The CDR3 loop reads CASSSQRTGGRDTQYF. DNA for the CDR3: TGTGCCAGCAGTTCCCAAAGGACAGGGGGCAGAGATACGCAGTATTTT. The chain links TRBV6-5 to TRBJ2-3; 11 bases fit TRBD1. The germline V gene encodes CDR1 MNHEY and CDR2 SVGAGI. V lost 4 bases to trimming and J lost 5 bases; unmatched junction nucleotides: 8. The CDR3 is made up of 16 amino acids.

This clonotype occurred many times. The gene calls are TRBV7-2 and TRBJ2-1; D perhaps matches TRBD2 (5 bases). Germline V gives CDR1 SGHTA, CDR2 FQGNSA. The CDR3 runs 13 residues. Trimming stripped 5 bases from V and 10 bases from J, with 15 bases between. The CDR3 DNA is TGTGCCAGCAGCCCCGAGGAGGCGAGCGAGCAGTTCTTC. Translation: CASSPEEASEQFF.

This clonotype has at least ten counts. This rearrangement joins TRBV18 to TRBJ2-7; possible D gene TRBD2, 5 bases. V was trimmed by 3 bases and J by 9 bases, leaving 15 bases between them. The CDR3 contains 13 residues. Germline CDR1 is KGHSH and CDR2 is LQKENI. CDR3 DNA: TGTGCCAGCTCACCCGAGGGCAGAGCAGTGCAGTACTTC. It codes for CASSPEGRAVQYF.

In its sample, this clonotype is medium-sized. V usage is TRBV24-1 and J usage is TRBJ2-3, with 9 positions matching TRBD2. V trimming: 3 bases; J trimming: 4 bases; junction bases outside the gene matches: 10. Germline CDR1 KGHDR, CDR2 SFDVKD. This CDR3 region has 17 residues. CDR3 in amino acids: CATSDPGLSGSADTQYF. The CDR3 DNA follows: TGTGCCACCAGTGATCCAGGCCTTAGCGGGAGCGCAGATACGCAGTATTTT.

The chain recombines TRBV5-5 with TRBJ1-1; D gene uncertain. Germline V gene lookup returns CDR1 SGHKS and CDR2 YYEKEE (reference sequence). V lost 2 bases and J lost 3, with 14 bases in between. The CDR3 spans 15 residues. In nucleotides, the CDR3 is TGTGCCAGCAGCTTAGAAGCGAGTTCTTACACTGAAGCTTTCTTT. Encoded protein: CASSLEASSYTEAFF.

There are many counts of this clonotype. This sequence joins TRBV28 and TRBJ2-3; D possibly corresponds to TRBD2 (5 bases). This CDR3 contains 16 residues. Germline V lookup: CDR1 MDHEN, CDR2 SYDVKM. V lost 8 bases and J lost 0, with 18 bases in between. The CDR3 protein is CASGIYSGSSTDTQYF. The CDR3 DNA is TGTGCCAGCGGAATCTACAGCGGCTCTAGCACAGATACGCAGTATTTT.

By frequency in the sample, this clonotype is medium-sized. This rearrangement joins TRBV24-1 to TRBJ2-1; TRBD2 might be the D (6 bases). CDR3 length: 16 amino acids. The V and J ends lost 3 bases and 0 bases respectively, with 11 bases between them. Germline V gene lookup returns CDR1 KGHDR and CDR2 SFDVKD. The CDR3: CATSDPTGSSYNEQFF. Written as DNA, the CDR3 is TGTGCCACCAGTGATCCCACCGGGAGCTCCTACAATGAGCAGTTCTTC.

This clonotype has ten or more counts. The genes are TRBV10-3 and TRBJ2-1, with 12 nucleotides matching TRBD2. This CDR3 is 15 amino acids long. Trimming at V came to 3 bases and at J to 7 bases, leaving 4 bases not matched to a gene. CDR1 and CDR2 (germline): ENHRY, SYGVKD. The chain's CDR3 is CAISDRLAGGNEQFF. CDR3 nucleotide sequence: TGTGCCATCAGTGACCGGCTAGCGGGAGGGAATGAGCAGTTCTTC.

This clonotype was seen repeatedly, ten times or more. The CDR3 region is CASRPGLRRALSDTQYF. The CDR3 DNA reads TGTGCCAGCAGACCCGGTTTGAGGAGGGCCCTTTCAGATACGCAGTATTTT. The chain links TRBV7-9 to TRBJ2-3; a possible D gene is TRBD2 (6 bases). CDR1 is SEHNR, CDR2 FQNEAQ, per germline (reference sequence). V was pared by 6 bases and J by 4 bases, with 23 bases between. The CDR3 runs 17 residues.

This clonotype counts as medium-sized. The chain carries TRBV7-2 and TRBJ1-4; 8 nucleotides match TRBD1. Germline V gives CDR1 SGHTA, CDR2 FQGNSA. The ends lost 5 bases at V and 3 bases at J; junction bases unmatched: 8. The CDR3 consists of 16 residues. The CDR3 loop reads CASSLGQGGSNEKLFF. In nucleotides, the CDR3 is TGTGCCAGCAGCCTCGGACAGGGCGGGTCTAATGAAAAACTGTTTTTT.

Details on this clonotype: This may arise from a read error, as a much more abundant clone is one base away. This CDR3 is missing its conserved last phenylalanine or tryptophan, likely due to a read error. The chain employs TRBV5-1 and TRBJ2-6; D not resolved. Trimming left V 5 bases short and J 2 bases short, with 5 bases between. Germline CDR1 is SGHRS and CDR2 is YFSETQ. This CDR3 spans 13 amino acids. The CDR3: CASRGTGANVLTL. CDR3 in DNA: TGCGCCAGCAGAGGCACTGGGGCCAACGTCCTGACTCTC.

The chain employs TRBV10-3 and TRBJ2-5, with D perhaps being TRBD1 or TRBD2 (5 bases each). The CDR3 covers 15 residues. V shed 3 bases and J shed 7 bases, with 18 bases lying between them. Germline V gives CDR1 ENHRY, CDR2 SYGVKD. The CDR3 loop reads CAISDPRAGLGTQYF. The CDR3 bases are TGTGCCATCAGTGACCCGCGGGCAGGGTTGGGGACCCAGTACTTC.

The chain combines TRBV5-6 with TRBJ2-1, with D uncertain. Trimming removed 4 bases at V and 4 bases at J, with 18 bases between. CDR3 size: 16 residues. Germline CDR1 reads SGHDT; CDR2 reads YYEEEE. For the CDR3, the DNA is TGTGCCAGCAGCCCATTCGACAAACCTCTATACAATGAGCAGTTCTTC. Residues: CASSPFDKPLYNEQFF.

This clonotype was counted at least ten times. The chain combines TRBV4-1 with TRBJ2-2; a possible D gene is TRBD2 (7 bases). This CDR3 comprises 17 residues. Trimming stripped 0 bases from V and 5 bases from J, with 16 bases between. In germline, CDR1 is MGHRA, CDR2 YSYEKL. The CDR3 DNA reads as TGCGCCAGCAGCCAAGAAGGGGGGGTCTTTCCGACCGGGGAGCTGTTTTTT. This encodes CASSQEGGVFPTGELFF.